The text below deals with one T cell receptor beta chain. The data were taken from a study of T cell changes during pregnancy in multiple sclerosis. Clones were read by immunoSEQ multiplex PCR, and TCRdb kept only the in-frame ones, dropping some. The sample shows roughly 75,000 clones, 89% of them seen only once. The germline V gene has CDR1 SEHNR and CDR2 FQNEAQ (reference sequence). Trimming stripped 6 bases from V and 1 base from J, with 9 bases between. This CDR3 contains 13 residues. Sample: peripheral blood, taken before pregnancy. The chain has TRBV7-9 and TRBJ1-1, with a tentative D call TRBD1 (6 bases). The TCR was taken from a female donor with multiple sclerosis, enrolled in a pregnancy study. The chain's CDR3 is CASRQGQNTEAFF. The DNA for the CDR3 is TGTGCCAGCAGACAGGGACAGAACACTGAAGCTTTCTTT.